This T cell receptor beta chain emerged from a study of blood T cell dynamics during melanoma immunotherapy. In the study overall: First-line therapy was either pembrolizumab or nivolumab with ipilimumab for metastatic melanoma. General study points: PBMC repertoires of eventual disease-control patients split at W3 into clonality or diversity gains.

TCRdb's table, derived via immunoSEQ multiplex PCR, lists solely in-frame clones and lacks some. The profile shows 9,900 or so clones, 89% of them singletons. V lost 6 bases, J lost 3 bases, and 12 bases lay in between. CDR1 is ENHRY, CDR2 SYGVKD, per germline. CDR3 length: 13 amino acids. Time point here: pre-treatment baseline. As regards this clone: Its antigen is as yet unknown.

This chain links TRBV10-3 with TRBJ2-7, with a possible D match to TRBD1 (6 bases). The origin of this receptor is a human donor with melanoma. The material was blood, obtained from a patient treated with checkpoint blockade. Written as DNA, the CDR3 is TGTGCCATCAGCCGGGACAACTACTACGAGCAGTACTTC. It is translated as CAISRDNYYEQYF.